The clone carrying this TCR beta chain was seen more than once but under ten times. The target antigen is unknown. This record comes from a study of regulatory T cells in long-lasting Graves disease. Notes on the study in general: Persistent disease was characterized by preferential usage of TRBV28, TRBJ1-2 and TRBJ2-5.

Relying on iRepertoire HTBI primers and Arm-PCR of CDR3 regions, the team built TCR beta libraries. TCRdb processed the multiplex PCR reads anew with MiXCR; each CDR3 protein has one entry. The table records 700,000 or so distinct CDR3 sequences, 25% to 30% of them present only once. V was trimmed by 3 bases and J by 5 bases, leaving 11 bases between them. CDR1 and CDR2 (germline): SEHNR, FQNEAQ (reference sequence). This CDR3 region has 15 residues. Time point of the sample: persistent/refractory GD, antithyroid drugs over 5 years with positive TRAb. Construction of the TCR library relied on RNA isolated from PBMCs. The patients included were those that came from an endocrinology department in Xi'an, China. Tubes containing EDTA received about 9.4 milliliters of drawn peripheral blood.

This chain links TRBV7-9 with TRBJ1-6; perhaps TRBD1 as D (6 bases). The material sequenced was peripheral blood mononuclear cells (PBMCs), taken when the disease was refractory, from a patient treated with antithyroid drugs. This sequence was found in a female donor with Graves disease. CDR3 coding DNA: TGTGCCAGCAGCTTGTCGGGGGCCCATAATTCACCCCTCCACTTT. Protein product: CASSLSGAHNSPLHF.